This T cell receptor beta chain was sequenced during a study of blood T cell repertoires in COVID-19. Background on the study: The United States, Italy and Spain were the sources of the acute and convalescent COVID-19 samples.

J gave up 0 bases and V 6 bases, and 4 bases lay outside the gene matches. There are 15 residues in the CDR3. From germline, CDR1 is MNHEY and CDR2 SVGEGT. Under the authors' procedure: Amplified reference gene primers provided the basis for estimating nucleated cell counts. The table came from immunoSEQ multiplex PCR; TCRdb's copy has only in-frame clones and leaves some out. V, J and clone size were drawn from that table, and D and trimming were deduced from the DNA. The sample includes 170,000 or so clones, more than 85% seen only once; the top ten take 0.5% to 0.6%. This receptor was obtained from a man aged 50 or older with acute or convalescent COVID-19. The sequenced sample was peripheral blood. The genes are TRBV6-2 or TRBV6-3 and TRBJ2-3; TRBD1 matches 9 bases. The CDR3 protein is CASSSGQGSTDTQYF. The CDR3 coding sequence is TGTGCCAGCAGCTCCGGACAGGGGAGCACAGATACGCAGTATTTT.